This section outlines one T cell receptor beta chain sequence together with its context. These data are taken from a study of T cell changes during pregnancy in multiple sclerosis. Profiled with immunoSEQ multiplex PCR; TCRdb holds only in-frame clones, not every one. The data show under 45,000 clones, more than 85% seen once. V was pared by 7 bases and J by 7 bases, with 16 bases between. The CDR3 covers 12 residues. From germline, CDR1 is SQVTM and CDR2 ANQGSEA. The clonotype originates from a female donor with multiple sclerosis, enrolled in a pregnancy study. Sequenced material: CD4+ T cells from peripheral blood mononuclear cells, taken in the third trimester of pregnancy. The rearrangement uses TRBV29-1 and TRBJ1-2, with a weak D call TRBD1 (6 bases). CDR3 amino acids: CSAWGQGPGYTF. CDR3 in DNA: TGCAGCGCCTGGGGGCAGGGGCCTGGCTACACCTTC.